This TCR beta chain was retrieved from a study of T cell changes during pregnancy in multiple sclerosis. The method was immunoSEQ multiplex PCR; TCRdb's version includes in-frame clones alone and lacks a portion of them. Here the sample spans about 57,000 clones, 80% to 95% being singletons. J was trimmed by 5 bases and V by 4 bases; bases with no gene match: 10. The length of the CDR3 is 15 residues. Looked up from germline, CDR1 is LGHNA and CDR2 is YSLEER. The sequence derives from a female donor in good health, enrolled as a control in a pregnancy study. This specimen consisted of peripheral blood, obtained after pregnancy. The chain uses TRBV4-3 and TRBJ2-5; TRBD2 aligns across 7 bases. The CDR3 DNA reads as TGCGCCAGCAGCCGGCGGGGGTCTCTAGGGGAGACCCAGTACTTC. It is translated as CASSRRGSLGETQYF.